These 10 T cell receptor beta chains were all obtained from the same sample, sequenced in a study of T cells in Graves' hyperthyroidism and ophthalmopathy. RNA transcripts served as the template for amplifying TCR beta CDR3 regions. The HTBI set primed first-round TCR CDR3 RT-PCR. A single record per CDR3 protein comes from TCRdb applying MiXCR to the multiplex PCR reads. The table records hundreds of thousands of distinct CDR3 sequences, about 20% of them present only once. The sequencing sample was made of blood. Receptors were obtained from a young man with Graves' ophthalmopathy.

This clonotype has only a few counts. The genes are TRBV7-2 and TRBJ2-1; TRBD1 matches 11 bases. Germline V gene sequence: CDR1 SGHTA, CDR2 FQGNSA. This CDR3 contains 15 residues. J was trimmed by 7 bases and V by 5 bases; bases with no gene match: 7. The CDR3 reads CASSDRTGGLNEQFF. In nucleotides, the CDR3 is TGTGCCAGCAGCGACCGGACAGGGGGCCTGAATGAGCAGTTCTTC.

This clonotype was counted between two and nine times. V gene TRBV28 combines with J gene TRBJ2-7; 7 bases map to TRBD1. There are 13 residues in the CDR3. Germline CDR1 MDHEN, CDR2 SYDVKM. Losses at the gene ends were 5 bases for V and 6 bases for J; bases not matched to a gene: 7. CDR3 DNA: TGTGCCAGCAGTATTGACAGGGCTGGCGAGCAGTACTTC. This encodes CASSIDRAGEQYF.

This clonotype appeared a few times. V gene TRBV12-3 or TRBV12-4 combines with J gene TRBJ2-7, with 9 bases identical to TRBD2. Trimming removed 1 base from V and 3 bases from J; junction bases left unmatched: 7. This CDR3 spans 16 amino acids. The CDR3 sequence is CASSLGAGGPFYEQYF. The CDR3 region has the DNA TGTGCCAGCAGTTTAGGGGCGGGAGGGCCCTTCTACGAGCAGTACTTC.

This clonotype turned up a few times. V usage is TRBV28 and J usage is TRBJ2-1, with 13 bases fitting TRBD2. After removal of 8 bases from V and 6 bases from J, the junction contained 7 bases not matched to a gene. This CDR3 has 15 amino acids. Germline V gene lookup returns CDR1 MDHEN and CDR2 SYDVKM. CDR3 loop: CASRTSGSPSNEQFF. The CDR3 DNA reads TGTGCCAGCCGGACTAGCGGGAGTCCTTCCAATGAGCAGTTCTTC. Full variable domain (outside the CDR3, taken from reference TRBV28 and TRBJ2-1): DVKVTQSSRYLVKRTGEKVFLECVQDMDHENMFWYRQDPGLGLRLIYFSYDVKMKEKGDIPEGYSVSREKKERFSLILESASTNQTSMYLCASRTSGSPSNEQFFGPGTRLTVL.

This clonotype was observed many times. The chain has TRBV11-2 and TRBJ2-7, with D uncertain. The CDR3 has 13 amino acids. V was cut by 2 bases and J by 1 base, with 6 bases left in between. The germline gives CDR1 SGHAT, CDR2 FQNNGV. The CDR3 DNA reads TGTGCCAGCAGCTTAAAAGGATCCTACGAGCAGTACTTC. Protein sequence: CASSLKGSYEQYF.

This clonotype occurred many times. The chain has TRBV7-2 and TRBJ2-3; possibly TRBD2 for D (6 bases). The CDR3 has 17 residues. CDR1 is SGHTA, CDR2 FQGNSA, per germline. V was pared by 5 bases and J by 1 base, with 19 bases between. As DNA, the CDR3 is TGTGCCAGCAGCCCGGAGAGTAGGAGGGACGGCACAGATACGCAGTATTTT. This gives the protein CASSPESRRDGTDTQYF.

The chain uses TRBV19 and TRBJ2-1, with 12 bases aligning to TRBD2. This CDR3 comprises 18 residues. Germline values: CDR1 LNHDA, CDR2 SQIVND (reference sequence). Trimming at V came to 3 bases and at J to 5 bases, leaving 11 bases not matched to a gene. The DNA for the CDR3 is TGTGCCAGTAGTATGAGGACTAGCGGGGAGAGTGGAAACAATGAGCAGTTCTTC. Encoded protein: CASSMRTSGESGNNEQFF.

This clonotype was recorded a few times. The genes are TRBV20-1 and TRBJ1-5; TRBD1 aligns across 10 bases. The junction had 5 bases not matched to a gene; V was cut back by 0 bases and J by 3 bases. CDR3 length: 16 residues. The V gene's germline CDR1 is DFQATT and CDR2 SNEGSKA (reference sequence). The CDR3 nucleotides read TGCAGTGCTAGAGATGGGACAGGGGTCATCAATCAGCCCCAGCATTTT. This gives the protein CSARDGTGVINQPQHF.

This clonotype appeared many times. This chain connects TRBV5-1 to TRBJ2-3, with D possibly TRBD2 on 5 matching bases. This CDR3 comprises 16 residues. Germline V gene data show CDR1 as SGHRS and CDR2 as YFSETQ. Trimming took 2 bases from V and 2 from J, leaving 15 bases between them. CDR3 sequence (DNA): TGCGCCAGCAGCTTCGAGGGAGACTCCTTCACAGATACGCAGTATTTT. Translating gives CASSFEGDSFTDTQYF.

The V call is TRBV7-2, the J call TRBJ2-7, with 9 bases aligning to TRBD1. Trimming at V came to 5 bases and at J to 4 bases, leaving 3 bases not matched to a gene. From germline, CDR1 is SGHTA and CDR2 FQGNSA. This CDR3 has 13 amino acids. The CDR3 DNA reads TGTGCCAGCAGCCGGACAGGGGAATACGAGCAGTACTTC. Protein sequence: CASSRTGEYEQYF.